This T cell receptor beta chain is drawn from a study of radiation and T cells in renal cell carcinoma. The study, taken as a whole, reports: From baseline, blood top tumor clonotypes peaked at 2 weeks post-radiation.

This clone was observed a single time. Its target is unknown. Profiling relied on immunoSEQ multiplex PCR, and the TCRdb table lists in-frame clones only, not all of them. The table shows 30,000 to 40,000 clones, with 65% to 85% occurring only once. V gave up 4 bases and J gave up 2 bases; unmatched junction bases: 5. Germline V gives CDR1 LGHNA, CDR2 YNFKEQ. This CDR3 has 14 amino acids. The time point was: blood 4 weeks post-SBRT, at nephrectomy. The treatment: 15 Gy SBRT to primary tumor, nephrectomy 4 weeks later. Nephrectomy followed 15 Gy stereotactic body radiation by 4 weeks. Radiation-treated patients gave blood at baseline, week 2 and week 4. The tumor was a clear cell renal cell carcinoma.

The TCR was taken from a man between 60 and 70 years old with renal cell carcinoma. Source: blood, taken from a patient whose treatment included radiotherapy and nephrectomy. This sequence joins TRBV4-2 and TRBJ2-7, with TRBD1 matching over 7 bases. The CDR3 DNA follows: TGTGCCAGCAGCCGAGAGGGACAGACCTACGAGCAGTACTTC. This gives the protein CASSREGQTYEQYF.